Each of the 20 T cell receptor beta chains below was sequenced from the same sample in a study of CD8+ T cells in alopecia areata. As to treatment: oral pan-JAK inhibitor, 5-10 mg twice daily. The sequencing template was cDNA reverse transcribed from extracted RNA. Sequencing was performed with immunoSEQ multiplex PCR; in TCRdb, only in-frame clones are kept and a portion is missing. Of roughly 100,000 clones listed, around 84% are singletons. The specimen comprised CD8+ T cells sorted from blood, sampled at approximately week 34, from a patient treated with tofacitinib. These receptors all come from a human donor with alopecia areata.

V and J are TRBV7-8 and TRBJ2-7; 9 bases fit TRBD2. The CDR3 extends over 14 amino acids. The junction had 5 bases not matched to a gene; V was cut back by 4 bases and J by 4 bases. Germline-derived CDR1 and CDR2 are SGHVS and FQNEAQ. CDR3 residues: CASSWHSGGYEQYF. CDR3 nucleotide sequence: TGTGCCAGCAGCTGGCATAGCGGGGGTTACGAGCAGTACTTC.

The J gene is TRBJ2-7, the V gene TRBV9, with 7 bases aligning to TRBD2. Germline CDR1 SGDLS, CDR2 YYNGEE. This CDR3 has 14 residues. Losses at the gene ends were 0 bases for V and 6 bases for J; bases not matched to a gene: 6. The CDR3 region has the DNA TGTGCCAGCAGCGTAGGATCTCCGGGGGGCGAGCAGTACTTC. Translating it yields CASSVGSPGGEQYF.

A few counts support this clone. The chain employs TRBV29-1 and TRBJ2-6, with 9 bases identical to TRBD2. The V gene end was trimmed by 6 bases and the J gene end by 4 bases; junction bases not matched to a gene: 10. Germline V gene lookup returns CDR1 SQVTM and CDR2 ANQGSEA. The CDR3 runs to 16 residues. The CDR3 nucleotides read TGCAGCGTCAGCGGGGGGTTCACTACCGGGGCCAACGTCCTGACTTTC. Translated, it gives CSVSGGFTTGANVLTF.

The gene calls are TRBV6-5 and TRBJ2-1; maybe TRBD1 (5 bases). This CDR3 comprises 13 residues. V was clipped by 6 bases and J by 10 bases, with 16 bases between them. The germline V gene has CDR1 MNHEY and CDR2 SVGAGI. The CDR3, as DNA: TGTGCCAGCAGCCCCCTTCTGGGGCACGAGCAGTTCTTC. Translated, it gives CASSPLLGHEQFF.

The chain joins TRBV4-1 to TRBJ2-1, with D perhaps TRBD2 (6 bases). The CDR3 runs to 15 residues. Trimming took off 7 bases at V and 7 bases at J, with 20 bases between the two ends. The germline V gene has CDR1 MGHRA and CDR2 YSYEKL. Here the CDR3 reads CASNERDSSRNEQFF. The CDR3, as DNA: TGCGCCAGCAACGAACGGGACTCGAGCCGGAATGAGCAGTTCTTC.

The V call is TRBV18, the J call TRBJ2-1; no definite D call. Trimming removed 2 bases at V and 8 bases at J, with 7 bases between. CDR1 KGHSH and CDR2 LQKENI come from the germline V gene. The CDR3 length is 12 residues. The CDR3 reads CASSPGVDEQFF. The CDR3 DNA reads TGTGCCAGCTCACCAGGAGTCGATGAGCAGTTCTTC.

This clone appeared a few times. The rearrangement joins TRBV4-1 to TRBJ2-5, with 8 positions matching TRBD2. The CDR3 covers 15 residues. Germline assignment: CDR1 MGHRA and CDR2 YSYEKL. V lost 2 bases to trimming and J lost 4 bases; unmatched junction nucleotides: 6. The DNA for the CDR3 is TGCGCCAGCAGCCAACGGGGAGCGGGGGCAGAGACCCAGTACTTC. This translates into CASSQRGAGAETQYF.

The chain recombines TRBV7-6 with TRBJ2-7; no clear D. Trimming removed 1 base at V and 3 bases at J, with 7 bases between. Germline-derived CDR1 and CDR2 are SGHVS and FNYEAQ. The CDR3 runs to 13 residues. CDR3 amino acids: CASSLGQDYEQYF. The CDR3 DNA sequence: TGTGCCAGCAGCTTAGGCCAGGACTACGAGCAGTACTTC.

V gene TRBV29-1 combines with J gene TRBJ2-7; TRBD1 matches at 10 bases. The germline V gene has CDR1 SQVTM and CDR2 ANQGSEA. V lost 7 bases, J lost 4 bases, and 7 bases stayed unmatched. The CDR3 contains 13 residues. The CDR3 sequence is CSAGTGAIYEQYF. CDR3 DNA: TGCAGCGCCGGGACAGGGGCGATTTACGAGCAGTACTTC.

This chain links TRBV19 with TRBJ2-7, with D perhaps assigned TRBD1 or TRBD2 (5 bases each). The CDR3 loop spans 14 amino acids. Germline V gene sequence: CDR1 LNHDA, CDR2 SQIVND (reference sequence). The V end was cut by 5 bases, the J end by 2 bases, with 13 bases between. CDR3 bases: TGTGCCAGTAGTTCCAGGACGGGACCCTACGAGCAGTACTTC. Translated, it gives CASSSRTGPYEQYF.

The rearrangement joins TRBV21-1 to TRBJ2-2; the table names TRBD1, a call not compared with the DNA. TRBV21-1 is assigned pseudogene status. The CDR3 is 16 amino acids. CDR3 protein: CASSKESRGGTGELFF. The CDR3 DNA reads as TGTGCCAGCAGCAAAGAGTCACGAGGGGGTACCGGGGAGCTGTTTTTT.

This clone was recorded a few times. This chain links TRBV29-1 with TRBJ2-2; D gene unclear. Trimming removed 4 bases from V and 4 bases from J, with 7 bases in between. Germline V lookup: CDR1 SQVTM, CDR2 ANQGSEA. The CDR3 consists of 12 residues. The DNA of the CDR3 is TGCAGCGTTGTTGGAAGCACCGGGGAGCTGTTTTTT. Translated, it gives CSVVGSTGELFF.

The CDR3 spells CATREWQVNEQFF. The CDR3 DNA sequence: TGTGCCACCCGAGAATGGCAAGTCAATGAGCAGTTCTTC. The V call is TRBV2, the J call TRBJ2-1; D gene unclear. The V gene lost 10 bases and the J gene lost 6 bases, with 16 bases spanning the gap. CDR1 and CDR2 from the germline V gene are SNHLY and FYNNEI. This CDR3 contains 13 residues.

The chain combines TRBV5-4 with TRBJ1-5; no clear D gene. With 2 bases removed from V and 0 bases from J, the gap between germline ends came to 6 bases. The CDR3 spans 14 residues. From germline, CDR1 is SGHNT and CDR2 YYREEE (reference sequence). CDR3 DNA: TGTGCCAGCAGCTTCTCAGGTAGCAATCAGCCCCAGCATTTT. Translating it yields CASSFSGSNQPQHF.

The V and J genes are TRBV29-1 and TRBJ2-1, with TRBD2 matching over 8 bases. The CDR3 loop spans 15 amino acids. Germline CDR1 and CDR2: SQVTM and ANQGSEA. With 5 bases clipped from V and 3 bases from J, the junction kept 9 bases outside the gene matches. CDR3 sequence: CSVFDGLAGYNEQFF. The CDR3 nucleotides are TGCAGCGTTTTCGATGGCCTAGCGGGCTACAATGAGCAGTTCTTC.

The gene calls are TRBV9 and TRBJ2-6, with 7 bases that match TRBD1. The CDR3 length is 20 residues. Trimming took 2 bases from V and 0 from J; bases not matched to a gene: 14. Germline lookup yields CDR1 SGDLS and CDR2 YYNGEE. For the CDR3, the DNA is TGTGCCAGCAGCGTCTTCTCCGGGACAGCTTTTTCCTCTGGGGCCAACGTCCTGACTTTC. This encodes CASSVFSGTAFSSGANVLTF.

V usage is TRBV11-2 and J usage is TRBJ2-1; D not resolved. With 3 bases removed from V and 10 bases from J, the gap between germline ends came to 4 bases. Germline V gives CDR1 SGHAT, CDR2 FQNNGV. There are 10 residues in the CDR3. The CDR3 loop is CASSFGEQFF. The CDR3 nucleotides read TGTGCCAGCAGCTTTGGCGAGCAGTTCTTC.

CDR3 sequence (DNA): TGTGCCAGCAGCGGGACTTACTACAATGAGCAGTTCTTC. Residues: CASSGTYYNEQFF. The rearrangement uses TRBV9 and TRBJ2-1; D possibly corresponds to TRBD2 (5 bases). V shed 3 bases and J shed 3 bases, with 7 bases lying between them. The CDR3 runs to 13 residues. Germline CDR1 SGDLS, CDR2 YYNGEE.

This clone was found once. The chain employs TRBV21-1 and TRBJ2-7; TRBD2 is the table's D call, not checked against the DNA. TRBV21-1 is designated a pseudogene. There are 12 residues in the CDR3. DNA of the CDR3: TGTGCCAGCAACTCTCCGGCCTACGAGCAGTACTTC. Translated, it gives CASNSPAYEQYF.

A note on this clone: Other DNA sequences within the sample encode an identical CDR3. V is TRBV5-1 and J is TRBJ2-3; no definite D call. The germline V gene encodes CDR1 SGHRS and CDR2 YFSETQ. The CDR3 is 15 amino acids. Trimming took 0 bases from V and 0 from J, leaving 8 bases between them. CDR3 DNA: TGCGCCAGCAGCTTGGGGGCAGCTAGCACAGATACGCAGTATTTT. It translates to CASSLGAASTDTQYF.